This entry lists 14 T cell receptor beta chains sequenced from one sample in a study of blood T cell repertoires in COVID-19. The protocol was immunoSEQ multiplex PCR, while the TCRdb copy is restricted to in-frame clones and leaves out a portion. The sample lists roughly 160,000 clones, roughly 80% seen once, with about 5.7% in the top ten. The sample consisted of PBMCs or T cells enriched from blood (not recorded which). All receptors come from a woman aged 40 to 55 with acute COVID-19.

The chain recombines TRBV5-1 with TRBJ2-2; TRBD2 agrees at 10 bases. This CDR3 region has 17 residues. Germline trimming cut 4 bases from V and 8 bases from J; bases unmatched to any gene: 14. Looked up from germline, CDR1 is SGHRS and CDR2 is YFSETQ. DNA for the CDR3: TGCGCCAGCAGCCCCCAAGCGGGAGGGCCTCGTTCGGGGGAGCTGTTTTTT. This encodes CASSPQAGGPRSGELFF.

The chain recombines TRBV4-1 with TRBJ2-1; TRBD2 aligns across 9 bases. V dropped 1 base and J dropped 7; count of bases not matched to a gene: 14. There are 18 residues in the CDR3. Germline CDR1 MGHRA, CDR2 YSYEKL. This CDR3 reads CASSQGGSGSGKANEQFF. In DNA, the CDR3 is TGCGCCAGCAGCCAAGGGGGTAGCGGGAGTGGAAAAGCGAATGAGCAGTTCTTC.

This clone appeared a few times. CDR3 amino acids: CAISVLEQRTEAFF. CDR3 DNA sequence: TGTGCCATCAGTGTATTAGAGCAGAGGACTGAAGCTTTCTTT. The J gene is TRBJ1-1, the V gene TRBV10-3; D unresolved. Germline V CDR1 and CDR2: ENHRY, SYGVKD. Trimming removed 4 bases at V and 5 bases at J, with 14 bases between. This CDR3 contains 14 residues.

This clone was found a few times. The chain is built from TRBV5-4 and TRBJ1-2, with TRBD1 identical over 11 bases. Germline assignment: CDR1 SGHNT and CDR2 YYREEE (reference sequence). This CDR3 has 14 residues. V was clipped by 4 bases and J by 4 bases; unmatched bases: 3. CDR3 region: CASSMGQGGYGYTF. Written as DNA, the CDR3 is TGTGCCAGCAGCATGGGACAGGGGGGCTATGGCTACACCTTC. Full variable domain (remainder filled in from reference TRBV5-4 and TRBJ1-2): ETGVTQSPTHLIKTRGQQVTLRCSSQSGHNTVSWYQQALGQGPQFIFQYYREEENGRGNFPPRFSGLQFPNYSSELNVNALELDDSALYLCASSMGQGGYGYTFGSGTRLTVV.

The rearrangement joins TRBV14 to TRBJ2-3; 8 bases fit TRBD1. V trimming: 4 bases; J trimming: 6 bases; junction bases outside the gene matches: 6. The CDR3 covers 14 residues. CDR1 and CDR2 from the germline V gene are SGHDN and FVKESK. The CDR3 protein is CASSPDREIDTQYF. CDR3 bases: TGTGCCAGCAGCCCGGACAGGGAGATTGATACGCAGTATTTT.

The chain is built from TRBV2 and TRBJ2-2, with TRBD2 identical over 7 bases. Germline V gene lookup returns CDR1 SNHLY and CDR2 FYNNEI. There are 13 residues in the CDR3. The J segment lost 4 bases and the V segment lost 6 bases, leaving 2 bases of the junction unmatched. CDR3 sequence reads: CASSRTSTGELFF. In DNA, the CDR3 is TGTGCCAGCAGCAGGACTAGCACCGGGGAGCTGTTTTTT.

This clone was observed a few times. The rearrangement links TRBV29-1 to TRBJ2-1, with a weak D call TRBD1 (5 bases). The germline CDR1 and CDR2 sequences are SQVTM and ANQGSEA. The V and J ends lost 3 bases and 5 bases respectively, with 5 bases between them. CDR3 length: 11 amino acids. The chain's CDR3 is CSVDRDNEQFF. DNA for the CDR3: TGCAGCGTTGACAGGGACAATGAGCAGTTCTTC.

This clone was detected only a few times. This chain joins TRBV5-4 and TRBJ1-2; 8 bases are shared with TRBD1. The length of the CDR3 is 13 residues. V lost 10 bases to trimming and J lost 6 bases; unmatched junction nucleotides: 11. CDR1 and CDR2 from the germline V gene are SGHNT and YYREEE (reference sequence). The CDR3 loop reads CAGSTPGGHGYTF. CDR3 nucleotides: TGTGCCGGCTCGACACCAGGGGGCCATGGCTACACCTTC.

The chain couples TRBV15 to TRBJ1-1; tentatively, D is TRBD1 (5 bases). The CDR3 covers 15 residues. The V end lost 3 bases, the J end lost 2 bases, and 13 bases lay between the germline ends. The germline V gene encodes CDR1 LNHNV and CDR2 YYDKDF (reference sequence). The DNA of the CDR3 is TGTGCCACCAGCAGTGTTGTAACAGGCAACACTGAAGCTTTCTTT. Protein sequence: CATSSVVTGNTEAFF.

The rearrangement uses TRBV24-1 and TRBJ2-1, with 14 bases that match TRBD2. The CDR3 is 16 residues long. V lost 3 bases and J lost 7; bases outside the gene matches: 4. Germline V gene sequence: CDR1 KGHDR, CDR2 SFDVKD. CDR3 residues: CATSDPTSGRVNEQFF. The DNA for the CDR3 is TGTGCCACCAGTGATCCGACTAGCGGGAGGGTAAATGAGCAGTTCTTC.

This clone was recorded once. This chain links TRBV12-5 with TRBJ2-3; TRBD2 agrees at 12 bases. J gave up 3 bases and V 6 bases, and 4 bases lay outside the gene matches. The CDR3 is 15 residues long. Germline V gene data show CDR1 as LGHNT and CDR2 as FRNRAP. CDR3 protein: CASGTGTSGTDTQYF. CDR3 nucleotides: TGTGCTAGTGGCACAGGGACTAGCGGGACAGATACGCAGTATTTT.

The rearrangement uses TRBV7-9 and TRBJ2-1; 10 bases are shared with TRBD2. Germline trimming cut 3 bases from V and 4 bases from J; bases unmatched to any gene: 3. Germline values: CDR1 SEHNR, CDR2 FQNEAQ (reference sequence). This CDR3 has 15 amino acids. The CDR3 region is CASSLSGRAYNEQFF. In nucleotides, the CDR3 is TGTGCCAGCAGCTTGAGCGGGAGGGCGTACAATGAGCAGTTCTTC. The variable domain in full, with the rest retrieved from reference TRBV7-9 and TRBJ2-1, is DTGVSQNPRHKITKRGQNVTFRCDPISEHNRLYWYRQTLGQGPEFLTYFQNEAQLEKSRLLSDRFSAERPKGSFSTLEIQRTEQGDSAMYLCASSLSGRAYNEQFFGPGTRLTVL.

This clone is a singleton in its sample. The CDR3 sequence is CASSQETSGTQTQYF. The CDR3, as DNA: TGCGCCAGCAGCCAAGAGACTAGCGGGACGCAGACCCAGTACTTC. The chain has TRBV4-1 and TRBJ2-5, with TRBD2 matching 11 bases. Germline CDR1 and CDR2: MGHRA and YSYEKL. Unmatched junction bases numbered 3, after V lost 0 bases and J lost 6 bases. The CDR3 contains 15 residues.

The chain joins TRBV15 to TRBJ1-2, with 7 bases identical to TRBD1. The CDR3 runs 17 residues. J lost 3 bases, V lost 3 bases, and 13 bases had no gene match. Germline V gene sequence: CDR1 LNHNV, CDR2 YYDKDF (reference sequence). The CDR3 loop reads CATSSRAQGLTYYGYTF. CDR3 bases: TGTGCCACCAGCAGTCGTGCACAGGGGTTAACATACTATGGCTACACCTTC.